This T cell receptor beta chain was captured by sequencing in a study of radiotherapy plus CTLA-4 blockade in lung cancer. This clone was observed a single time. The CDR3 covers 13 residues. The V end was cut by 6 bases, the J end by 6 bases, with 12 bases between. CDR1 is MDHEN and CDR2 is SYDVKM in the germline V gene. The table came from immunoSEQ multiplex PCR; TCRdb's copy has only in-frame clones and leaves some out. The top ten clones hold 35% to 45% of a sample with 65,000 to 95,000 clones, roughly 84% of them seen once. V is TRBV28 and J is TRBJ1-5, with D hard to call. This specimen was peripheral blood, taken from a patient treated with radiotherapy plus ipilimumab. The source is a human donor with non-small cell lung cancer that progressed on radiotherapy plus ipilimumab. In DNA, the CDR3 is TGTGCCAGCAGCTATCTGGCAGTTCAGCCCCAGCATTTT. This gives the protein CASSYLAVQPQHF. Full variable domain (missing parts from reference TRBV28 and TRBJ1-5): DVKVTQSSRYLVKRTGEKVFLECVQDMDHENMFWYRQDPGLGLRLIYFSYDVKMKEKGDIPEGYSVSREKKERFSLILESASTNQTSMYLCASSYLAVQPQHFGDGTRLSIL.